The entry below describes one T cell receptor beta chain. Its antigen remains unknown. This sample is drawn from a study of blood T cells in healthy people across ages. A sample-barcoded 5' primer and a J-beta primer mix were used in a second PCR of roughly 7 to 11 cycles. TCRdb reprocessed the 5' RACE reads with MiXCR, giving one entry per CDR3 protein. The table lists 920,000 or so distinct CDR3 sequences, around 43% of them singletons, with about 20% in the top ten. General study findings and limits: As naive T cell percentage varied, TCR beta diversity correlated strongly with it. It was the long-lived donors that had more naive CD4+ cells and higher diversity than aged donors.

The clonotype originates from a woman aged 60 to 75 in good health. Sequencing was carried out using blood.

The CDR3 DNA reads as TGTGCCAGCAGCGTAGCCCTAGGGATAGGAACAGATACGCAGTATTTT. This sequence encodes CASSVALGIGTDTQYF. The chain uses TRBV9 and TRBJ2-3; D remains ambiguous. The CDR3 is 16 amino acids. V lost 0 bases to trimming and J lost 3 bases, with 14 bases between them. CDR1 SGDLS and CDR2 YYNGEE come from the germline V gene.